The 11 T cell receptor beta chains in this list originate from one sample, sequenced in a study of beta chain features in type 1 diabetes. The authors reverse transcribed all of the isolated RNA, so sequencing captured expressed TCRB transcripts. The repertoire was sequenced with immunoSEQ multiplex PCR; TCRdb's copy has only in-frame clones and lacks some. The sample records about 900,000 clones, roughly 16% being singletons. Sequenced sample: naive CD4+ T cells from blood. The origin of the receptors is a woman aged 18-29 years in good health.

V and J are TRBV7-9 and TRBJ2-7; D is possibly TRBD2 (6 bases). Trimming shortened V by 2 bases and J by 2 bases, and 10 bases separated the two germline ends. This CDR3 is built from 14 residues. From germline, CDR1 is SEHNR and CDR2 FQNEAQ (reference sequence). The CDR3 loop reads CASSLPGGAYEQYF. The DNA of the CDR3 is TGTGCCAGCAGCTTACCCGGAGGGGCCTACGAGCAGTACTTC.

This clone appeared a few times. This rearrangement joins TRBV25-1 to TRBJ1-5; TRBD1 aligns across 9 bases. V shed 1 base, J shed 7 bases, and the junction held 2 bases outside the gene matches. CDR1 is MGHDK and CDR2 is SYGVNS in the germline V gene. CDR3 length equals 14 residues. CDR3 sequence (DNA): TGTGCCAGCAGTGAATGGGACAGGGCGCAGCCCCAGCATTTT. Translating it yields CASSEWDRAQPQHF. The full variable domain, completed using reference TRBV25-1 and TRBJ1-5, is EADIYQTPRYLVIGTGKKITLECSQTMGHDKMYWYQQDPGMELHLIHYSYGVNSTEKGDLSSESTVSRIRTEHFPLTLESARPSHTSQYLCASSEWDRAQPQHFGDGTRLSIL.

This clone has more than one count but fewer than ten. The genes are TRBV12-5 and TRBJ2-3, with TRBD1 as a possible D gene (5 bases). Per germline, CDR1 LGHNT and CDR2 FRNRAP. The CDR3 has 15 amino acids. V lost 1 base and J 2 bases, leaving 10 bases between the germline ends. The DNA of the CDR3 is TGTGCTAGTGGTTTGGGACAGACGTACACAGATACGCAGTATTTT. Protein sequence: CASGLGQTYTDTQYF.

The CDR3: CASRDRGRTYEQYF. The CDR3 DNA is TGTGCCAGCCGGGACAGGGGGCGAACCTACGAGCAGTACTTC. The chain employs TRBV28 and TRBJ2-7, with 12 positions matching TRBD1. The CDR3 has 14 amino acids. The junction had 4 bases not matched to a gene; V was cut back by 8 bases and J by 2 bases. Germline V gene data show CDR1 as MDHEN and CDR2 as SYDVKM.

The gene calls are TRBV18 and TRBJ1-4; D might be TRBD1 (5 bases). V dropped 5 bases and J dropped 1 base, with 11 bases sitting between them. Germline V gene lookup returns CDR1 KGHSH and CDR2 LQKENI. The CDR3 runs to 15 residues. The DNA of the CDR3 is TGTGCCAGCTCAACAACACAGGAAACTAATGAAAAACTGTTTTTT. Translated, it gives CASSTTQETNEKLFF.

This clone was observed a few times. The chain couples TRBV18 to TRBJ2-3; D uncertain. V lost 8 bases and J 2 bases, leaving 11 bases between the germline ends. This CDR3 spans 13 amino acids. Germline V gene lookup returns CDR1 KGHSH and CDR2 LQKENI. The CDR3 DNA is TGTGCCAGCCACCGGGTCTACACAGATACGCAGTATTTT. It specifies CASHRVYTDTQYF.

V gene TRBV7-2 combines with J gene TRBJ2-1; D call uncertain. V dropped 3 bases and J dropped 6 bases, with 9 bases sitting between them. The germline V gene has CDR1 SGHTA and CDR2 FQGNSA. CDR3 length equals 13 residues. The CDR3 spells CASSFWQVNEQFF. CDR3 nucleotides: TGTGCCAGCAGCTTTTGGCAGGTCAATGAGCAGTTCTTC.

The gene calls are TRBV5-4 and TRBJ2-5; 12 positions match TRBD2. The germline gives CDR1 SGHNT, CDR2 YYREEE (reference sequence). With V trimmed by 0 bases and J by 4 bases, 4 bases remained unmatched. The CDR3 runs to 16 residues. The CDR3 nucleotides read TGTGCCAGCAGCTTGGGGACTAGCGGGACTAGAGAGACCCAGTACTTC. This sequence encodes CASSLGTSGTRETQYF. The full variable domain, its missing parts supplied by reference TRBV5-4 and TRBJ2-5, is ETGVTQSPTHLIKTRGQQVTLRCSSQSGHNTVSWYQQALGQGPQFIFQYYREEENGRGNFPPRFSGLQFPNYSSELNVNALELDDSALYLCASSLGTSGTRETQYFGPGTRLLVL.

This clone has a handful of counts. This chain uses TRBV7-2 with TRBJ2-3, with 13 bases matching TRBD2. The CDR3 has 19 amino acids. V trimming: 3 bases; J trimming: 1 base; junction bases outside the gene matches: 10. The germline gives CDR1 SGHTA, CDR2 FQGNSA. The CDR3 is CASSFPGLAGEGGTDTQYF. As DNA, the CDR3 is TGTGCCAGCAGCTTTCCTGGACTAGCGGGAGAGGGGGGCACAGATACGCAGTATTTT.

This chain joins TRBV27 and TRBJ2-1, with D tentatively TRBD2 (7 bases). V was shortened by 11 bases and J by 10 bases, with 21 bases between the two germline ends. Germline V gene data show CDR1 as MNHEY and CDR2 as SMNVEV (reference sequence). The length of the CDR3 is 13 residues. The CDR3 loop is CAPARGGGHEQFF. CDR3 nucleotides: TGTGCCCCAGCAAGGGGGGGAGGGCACGAGCAGTTCTTC.

As concerns this clone: The limits of the CDR3 on the DNA are not certain, so only TCRdb's listed CDR3 is given. The chain carries TRBV6-6 and TRBJ1-3; the table's D call, TRBD1, was not checked against the DNA. From germline, CDR1 is MNHNY and CDR2 SVGAGI (reference sequence). Counting both end residues, the CDR3 totals 13 amino acids. The CDR3 reads CASILGQVNTIYF.